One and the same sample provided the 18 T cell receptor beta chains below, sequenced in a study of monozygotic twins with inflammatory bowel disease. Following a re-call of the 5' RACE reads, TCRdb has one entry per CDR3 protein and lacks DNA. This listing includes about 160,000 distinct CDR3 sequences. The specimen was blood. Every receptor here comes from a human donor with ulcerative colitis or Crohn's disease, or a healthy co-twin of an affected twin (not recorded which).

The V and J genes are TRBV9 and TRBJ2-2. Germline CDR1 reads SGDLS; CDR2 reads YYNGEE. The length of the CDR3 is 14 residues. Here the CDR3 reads CASSVGSSGGELFF. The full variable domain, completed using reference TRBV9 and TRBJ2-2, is DSGVTQTPKHLITATGQRVTLRCSPRSGDLSVYWYQQSLDQGLQFLIQYYNGEERAKGNILERFSAQQFPDLHSELNLSSLELGDSALYFCASSVGSSGGELFFGEGSRLTVL.

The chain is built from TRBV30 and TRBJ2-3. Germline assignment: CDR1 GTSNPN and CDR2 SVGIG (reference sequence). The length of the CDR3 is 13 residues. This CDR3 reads CAWGPRSTDTQYF.

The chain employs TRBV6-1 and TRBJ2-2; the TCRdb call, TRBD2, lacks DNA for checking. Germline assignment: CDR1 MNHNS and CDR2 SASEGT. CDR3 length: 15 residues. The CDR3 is CASTGGGSNTGELFF.

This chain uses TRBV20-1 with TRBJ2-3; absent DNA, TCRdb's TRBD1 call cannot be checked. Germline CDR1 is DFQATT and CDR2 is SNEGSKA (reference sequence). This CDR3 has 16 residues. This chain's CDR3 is CSARDLTGLVGDTQYF.

The CDR3 loop is CASSLAASYHEQFF. V and J are TRBV7-2 and TRBJ2-1. From germline, CDR1 is SGHTA and CDR2 FQGNSA. This CDR3 is built from 14 residues.

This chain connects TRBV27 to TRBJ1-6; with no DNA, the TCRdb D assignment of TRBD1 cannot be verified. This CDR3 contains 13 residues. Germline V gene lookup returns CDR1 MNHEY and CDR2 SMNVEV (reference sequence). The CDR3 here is CASSRQGGSPLHF.

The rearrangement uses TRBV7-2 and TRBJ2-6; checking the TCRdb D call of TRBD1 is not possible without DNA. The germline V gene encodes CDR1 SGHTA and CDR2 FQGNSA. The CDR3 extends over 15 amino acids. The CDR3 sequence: CASSRDHSGANVLTF. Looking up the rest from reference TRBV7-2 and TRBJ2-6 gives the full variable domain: GAGVSQSPSNKVTEKGKDVELRCDPISGHTALYWYRQSLGQGLEFLIYFQGNSAPDKSGLPSDRFSAERTGGSVSTLTIQRTQQEDSAVYLCASSRDHSGANVLTFGAGSRLTVL.

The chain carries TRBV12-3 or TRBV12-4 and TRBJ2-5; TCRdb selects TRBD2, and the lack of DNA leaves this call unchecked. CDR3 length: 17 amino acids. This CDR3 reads CASSLYSGGPIQETQYF.

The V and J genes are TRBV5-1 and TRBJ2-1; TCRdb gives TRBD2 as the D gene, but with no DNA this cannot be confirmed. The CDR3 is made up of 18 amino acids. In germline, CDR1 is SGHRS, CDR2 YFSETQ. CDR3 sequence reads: CASSLPREGISRGNEQFF.

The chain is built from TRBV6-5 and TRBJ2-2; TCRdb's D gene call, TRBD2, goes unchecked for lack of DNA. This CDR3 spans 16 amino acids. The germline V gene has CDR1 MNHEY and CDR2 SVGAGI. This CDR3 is CASSYSSGRGTGELFF.

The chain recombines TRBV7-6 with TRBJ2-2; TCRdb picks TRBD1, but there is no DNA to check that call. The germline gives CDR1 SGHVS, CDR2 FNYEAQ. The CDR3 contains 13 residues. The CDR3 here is CASTSGGSGELFF. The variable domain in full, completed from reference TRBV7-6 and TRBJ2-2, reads GAGVSQSPRYKVTKRGQDVALRCDPISGHVSLYWYRQALGQGPEFLTYFNYEAQQDKSGLPNDRFSAERPEGSISTLTIQRTEQRDSAMYRCASTSGGSGELFFGEGSRLTVL.

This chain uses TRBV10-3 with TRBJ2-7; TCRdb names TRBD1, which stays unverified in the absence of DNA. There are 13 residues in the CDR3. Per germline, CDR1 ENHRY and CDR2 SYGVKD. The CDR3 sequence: CAISGDRVSEQYF.

The CDR3 sequence: CASSFSGTKSYEQYF. This chain links TRBV6-5 with TRBJ2-7; TCRdb proposes TRBD1, but this gene call is untestable without DNA. From germline, CDR1 is MNHEY and CDR2 SVGAGI. The CDR3 covers 15 residues.

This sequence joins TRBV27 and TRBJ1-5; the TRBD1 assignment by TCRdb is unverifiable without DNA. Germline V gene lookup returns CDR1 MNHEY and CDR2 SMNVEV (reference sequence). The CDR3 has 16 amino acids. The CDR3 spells CASSPRGGVSNQPQHF.

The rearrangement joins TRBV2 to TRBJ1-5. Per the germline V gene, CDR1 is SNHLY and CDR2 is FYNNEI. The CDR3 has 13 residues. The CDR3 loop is CASSVGLFQPQHF.

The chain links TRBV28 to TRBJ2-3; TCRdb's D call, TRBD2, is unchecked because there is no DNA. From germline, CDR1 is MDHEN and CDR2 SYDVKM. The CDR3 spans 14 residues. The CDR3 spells CVSSLRGSSDTQYF.

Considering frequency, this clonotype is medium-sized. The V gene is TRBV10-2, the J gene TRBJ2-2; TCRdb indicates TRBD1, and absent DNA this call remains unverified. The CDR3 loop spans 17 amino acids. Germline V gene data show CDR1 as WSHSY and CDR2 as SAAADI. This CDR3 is CASSAVAGQGNTGELFF.

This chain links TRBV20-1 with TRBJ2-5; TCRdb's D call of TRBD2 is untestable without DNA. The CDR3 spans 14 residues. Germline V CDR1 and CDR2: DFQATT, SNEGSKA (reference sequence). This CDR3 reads CSADIAGGRETQYF.